The next 15 T cell receptor beta chains were all read from a single sample in a study of blood T cell repertoires in COVID-19. Data came from immunoSEQ multiplex PCR; TCRdb stores just in-frame clones and leaves some out. The sample carries tens of thousands of clones, approximately 91% recorded once. Sequencing used peripheral blood. These receptors were collected from a woman in her fifties or sixties with active COVID-19.

A single count supports this clone. J is TRBJ2-3 and V is TRBV19, with D possibly matching TRBD2 (5 bases). This CDR3 is built from 14 residues. The ends were cut back, 8 bases at V and 1 base at J, with 13 bases in the middle. CDR1 is LNHDA, CDR2 SQIVND, per germline (reference sequence). DNA of the CDR3: TGTGCCAGTGGCGAGGGTAGCGGCACAGATACGCAGTATTTT. This sequence encodes CASGEGSGTDTQYF.

V gene TRBV4-2 combines with J gene TRBJ2-7, with TRBD1 matching over 7 bases. In germline, CDR1 is LGHNA, CDR2 YNFKEQ. The CDR3 length is 15 residues. J gave up 3 bases and V 2 bases, and 7 bases lay outside the gene matches. CDR3 amino acids: CASSQQQGKGYEQYF. The CDR3 nucleotides read TGTGCCAGCAGCCAACAACAGGGGAAAGGCTACGAGCAGTACTTC.

The chain uses TRBV9 and TRBJ1-4, with TRBD1 matching over 8 bases. The CDR3 extends over 13 amino acids. Germline lookup yields CDR1 SGDLS and CDR2 YYNGEE. V lost 2 bases and J lost 7; bases outside the gene matches: 1. The CDR3 is CASSVTGGEKLFF. The CDR3 region has the DNA TGTGCCAGCAGCGTTACAGGGGGTGAAAAACTGTTTTTT.

The rearrangement joins TRBV15 to TRBJ1-1, with TRBD1 as a possible D gene (5 bases). This CDR3 region has 14 residues. The V gene's germline CDR1 is LNHNV and CDR2 YYDKDF (reference sequence). Trimming took 5 bases from V and 5 from J, leaving 15 bases between them. This chain's CDR3 is CATSGSGGYTEAFF. The CDR3 DNA sequence: TGTGCCACCAGCGGATCGGGGGGGTATACTGAAGCTTTCTTT.

The chain employs TRBV12-3 or TRBV12-4 and TRBJ2-5; D gene ambiguous. V was pared by 3 bases and J by 5 bases, with 10 bases between. The CDR3 is 13 amino acids. CDR3 sequence reads: CASSFLKPETQYF. For the CDR3, the DNA is TGTGCCAGCAGTTTTCTTAAGCCTGAGACCCAGTACTTC.

On this clone itself: Other DNA sequences in the sample encode the same CDR3. The gene calls are TRBV25-1 and TRBJ1-6; maybe TRBD1 (5 bases). This CDR3 comprises 14 residues. V was clipped by 3 bases and J by 6 bases, with 9 bases between them. The germline V gene encodes CDR1 MGHDK and CDR2 SYGVNS. The CDR3: CASSDVQGNSPLHF. The CDR3 nucleotides are TGTGCCAGCAGTGATGTGCAGGGTAATTCACCCCTCCACTTT.

The gene calls are TRBV7-8 and TRBJ2-5, with TRBD1 matching 9 bases. CDR1 SGHVS and CDR2 FQNEAQ come from the germline V gene. The length of the CDR3 is 15 residues. J gave up 5 bases and V 6 bases, and 10 bases lay outside the gene matches. The CDR3 loop is CASRPTGGGLETQYF. The CDR3 DNA sequence: TGTGCCAGCAGGCCGACAGGGGGAGGCCTGGAGACCCAGTACTTC.

This chain joins TRBV10-3 and TRBJ1-6, with D perhaps matching TRBD1 (5 bases). V was clipped by 6 bases and J by 9 bases, with 15 bases between them. This CDR3 has 14 residues. CDR1 is ENHRY, CDR2 SYGVKD, per germline. CDR3 bases: TGTGCCATCAGCAATGACAGCAGAAGTTCACCCCTCCACTTT. As protein: CAISNDSRSSPLHF.

This chain connects TRBV11-2 to TRBJ1-1, with no clear D. This CDR3 has 12 amino acids. The ends were cut back, 6 bases at V and 4 bases at J, with 9 bases in the middle. CDR1 and CDR2 (germline): SGHAT, FQNNGV. CDR3 DNA sequence: TGTGCCAGCAGAGCCTATGGCACTGAAGCTTTCTTT. Its protein is CASRAYGTEAFF. Full variable domain (missing parts from reference TRBV11-2 and TRBJ1-1): EAGVAQSPRYKIIEKRQSVAFWCNPISGHATLYWYQQILGQGPKLLIQFQNNGVVDDSQLPKDRFSAERLKGVDSTLKIQPAKLEDSAVYLCASRAYGTEAFFGQGTRLTVV.

The chain has TRBV5-1 and TRBJ2-2, with a tentative D call TRBD1 (5 bases). Germline-derived CDR1 and CDR2 are SGHRS and YFSETQ. The V gene lost 6 bases and the J gene lost 3 bases, with 12 bases spanning the gap. This CDR3 is built from 14 residues. In DNA form, the CDR3 reads TGCGCCAGCATGGCAGGGCTGGACACCGGGGAGCTGTTTTTT. The encoded protein is CASMAGLDTGELFF.

The chain recombines TRBV2 with TRBJ1-4; TRBD1 matches at 7 bases. Germline V CDR1 and CDR2: SNHLY, FYNNEI. With 4 bases clipped from V and 8 bases from J, the junction kept 7 bases outside the gene matches. This CDR3 is 14 amino acids long. In DNA, the CDR3 is TGTGCCAGCAGTGTAGGGGGCGCAAACGAAAAACTGTTTTTT. It encodes CASSVGGANEKLFF. Drawing the rest from reference TRBV2 and TRBJ1-4, the complete variable domain is EPEVTQTPSHQVTQMGQEVILRCVPISNHLYFYWYRQILGQKVEFLVSFYNNEISEKSEIFDDQFSVERPDGSNFTLKIRSTKLEDSAMYFCASSVGGANEKLFFGSGTQLSVL.

The rearrangement joins TRBV6-5 to TRBJ2-2, with D hard to call. The ends were cut back, 8 bases at V and 3 bases at J, with 7 bases in the middle. Germline loops: CDR1 MNHEY, CDR2 SVGAGI. This CDR3 is built from 12 residues. CDR3 region: CASSGYTGELFF. Here the CDR3 DNA reads TGTGCCAGCTCAGGTTACACCGGGGAGCTGTTTTTT.

This clone was counted once. This chain joins TRBV19 and TRBJ2-7; 8 nucleotides line up with TRBD2. V lost 5 bases to trimming and J lost 0 bases; unmatched junction nucleotides: 6. CDR3 length: 15 residues. Germline V gene data show CDR1 as LNHDA and CDR2 as SQIVND (reference sequence). The chain's CDR3 is CASSPIAGYSYEQYF. Here the CDR3 DNA reads TGTGCCAGTAGTCCAATAGCGGGGTACTCCTACGAGCAGTACTTC. The variable domain in full, with the rest retrieved from reference TRBV19 and TRBJ2-7, is DGGITQSPKYLFRKEGQNVTLSCEQNLNHDAMYWYRQDPGQGLRLIYYSQIVNDFQKGDIAEGYSVSREKKESFPLTVTSAQKNPTAFYLCASSPIAGYSYEQYFGPGTRLTVT.

The chain uses TRBV5-1 and TRBJ2-3, with 12 positions matching TRBD2. There are 16 residues in the CDR3. The junction had 7 bases not matched to a gene; V was cut back by 0 bases and J by 8 bases. CDR1 SGHRS and CDR2 YFSETQ come from the germline V gene. The CDR3 nucleotides are TGCGCCAGCAGCTTGGCCCCTAGCGGGGGGGTCGGTACGCAGTATTTT. Its protein product is CASSLAPSGGVGTQYF.

V and J are TRBV3-1 (or the pseudogene TRBV3-2) and TRBJ1-1; possibly TRBD1 for D (6 bases). V lost 4 bases, J lost 5 bases, and 17 bases lay in between. The CDR3 runs to 15 residues. Germline V gene lookup returns CDR1 LGHDT and CDR2 YNNKEL (reference sequence). CDR3 sequence reads: CASSPDRGAVTEAFF. The CDR3 coding sequence is TGTGCCAGCAGCCCGGATCGGGGGGCGGTGACTGAAGCTTTCTTT.